Below are 17 T cell receptor beta chains sequenced from a single sample in a study of Ad26.COV2.S vaccination and SARS-CoV-2 variants. Treatment of the sample: roughly 18 received Ad26.COV2.S at low or high dose, single or two shots; 5 received placebo; per-sample allocation not given. Sampling took place 63 days after the first vaccine or placebo injection. Profiled with immunoSEQ multiplex PCR; TCRdb holds only in-frame clones, not every one. The data hold about half a million clones, with 80% to 90% observed a single time. The specimen was peripheral blood, collected in a trial of Ad26.COV2.S vaccine versus placebo. Receptor source: a person between 18 and 59 years old who received the Ad26.COV2.S COVID-19 vaccine or a placebo.

This clone was detected a few times. The gene calls are TRBV18 and TRBJ1-3, with 8 bases identical to TRBD1. The junction had 7 bases not matched to a gene; V was cut back by 6 bases and J by 3 bases. Germline V lookup: CDR1 KGHSH, CDR2 LQKENI. The CDR3 loop spans 15 amino acids. CDR3 in DNA: TGTGCCAGCTCGCGCGGACAGGGTGTTGGAAACACCATATATTTT. Translation gives CASSRGQGVGNTIYF.

V is TRBV6-5 and J is TRBJ2-7; D might be TRBD1 (6 bases). The CDR3 totals 14 residues. Germline V CDR1 and CDR2: MNHEY, SVGAGI. With 6 bases removed from V and 4 bases from J, the gap between germline ends came to 16 bases. CDR3 nucleotide sequence: TGTGCCAGCAGCGCAGACCGGGACAATTACGAGCAGTACTTC. Translated, it gives CASSADRDNYEQYF.

The genes are TRBV3-1 (or the pseudogene TRBV3-2) and TRBJ2-2; a weak D match, TRBD1 (5 bases). The germline gives CDR1 LGHDT, CDR2 YNNKEL (reference sequence). V was trimmed by 8 bases and J by 7 bases, leaving 14 bases between them. CDR3 length: 13 residues. The CDR3 nucleotides are TGTGCCAGCCAGACCTGGACACACGGGGAGCTGTTTTTT. Protein: CASQTWTHGELFF.

In this sample, this clone turned up once. The chain employs TRBV5-1 and TRBJ1-5; D gene ambiguous. Germline CDR1 SGHRS, CDR2 YFSETQ. V shed 5 bases and J shed 9 bases, with 15 bases lying between them. The length of the CDR3 is 13 residues. The CDR3 spells CASSKDPGRPQHF. CDR3 DNA sequence: TGCGCCAGCAGTAAAGATCCAGGTCGGCCCCAGCATTTT.

V is TRBV2 and J is TRBJ2-5, with unresolved D. The CDR3 is 11 amino acids. Trimming removed 5 bases at V and 4 bases at J, with 5 bases between. Per the germline V gene, CDR1 is SNHLY and CDR2 is FYNNEI. CDR3 protein: CASSPLETQYF. The CDR3 nucleotides are TGTGCCAGCAGTCCCTTAGAGACCCAGTACTTC.

The rearrangement uses TRBV2 and TRBJ1-2; a possible D gene is TRBD1 (6 bases). Trimming pared 6 bases from V and 2 bases from J, leaving 10 bases between. CDR1 is SNHLY, CDR2 FYNNEI, per germline. This CDR3 spans 13 amino acids. DNA of the CDR3: TGTGCCAGCAGCGCGGACAGAAACTATGGCTACACCTTC. As protein: CASSADRNYGYTF.

This clone was recorded only once. This chain uses TRBV6-5 with TRBJ2-1, with D hard to call. This CDR3 has 13 amino acids. The germline gives CDR1 MNHEY, CDR2 SVGAGI. V dropped 9 bases and J dropped 0 bases, with 9 bases sitting between them. CDR3 coding DNA: TGTGCCAGTAGAAAAAGCTCCTACAATGAGCAGTTCTTC. It specifies CASRKSSYNEQFF.

The V call is TRBV7-9, the J call TRBJ1-6; TRBD1 is a possible D gene (5 bases). V gave up 6 bases and J gave up 8 bases, with 17 bases separating them. The CDR3 totals 15 residues. CDR1 is SEHNR and CDR2 is FQNEAQ in the germline V gene (reference sequence). CDR3 nucleotides: TGTGCCAGCAGTTGGGGACGGTTTAATCATTCACCCCTCCACTTT. Translation gives CASSWGRFNHSPLHF. Complete variable domain (other parts from reference TRBV7-9 and TRBJ1-6): DTGVSQNPRHKITKRGQNVTFRCDPISEHNRLYWYRQTLGQGPEFLTYFQNEAQLEKSRLLSDRFSAERPKGSFSTLEIQRTEQGDSAMYLCASSWGRFNHSPLHFGNGTRLTVT.

CDR3 residues: CASSLGQGPGEQYF. The CDR3 coding sequence is TGTGCCAGCAGCCTTGGACAGGGGCCGGGGGAGCAGTACTTC. J is TRBJ2-7 and V is TRBV4-2; 9 bases agree with TRBD1. Germline V CDR1 and CDR2: LGHNA, YNFKEQ. V lost 4 bases to trimming and J lost 7 bases; unmatched junction nucleotides: 8. The CDR3 has 14 amino acids.

The V gene is TRBV19, the J gene TRBJ2-7; a possible D gene is TRBD1 (5 bases). Trimming stripped 9 bases from V and 0 bases from J, with 15 bases between. This CDR3 region has 14 residues. Germline CDR1 and CDR2: LNHDA and SQIVND (reference sequence). This CDR3 reads CASQGSPHSYEQYF. The DNA of the CDR3 is TGTGCCAGCCAGGGCTCCCCCCACTCCTACGAGCAGTACTTC.

This clone appeared once. The chain employs TRBV18 and TRBJ2-2; D may be TRBD2 (5 bases). The V gene lost 5 bases and the J gene lost 2 bases, with 18 bases spanning the gap. The germline gives CDR1 KGHSH, CDR2 LQKENI. The CDR3 is 17 amino acids. The CDR3 region has the DNA TGTGCCAGCTCAAATTACCCGGGTACGGGAAACACCGGGGAGCTGTTTTTT. It codes for CASSNYPGTGNTGELFF.

This clone was found a few times. J is TRBJ1-1 and V is TRBV20-1, with D maybe TRBD1 (5 bases). The CDR3 extends over 11 amino acids. V was clipped by 7 bases and J by 6 bases, with 12 bases between them. Per germline, CDR1 DFQATT and CDR2 SNEGSKA (reference sequence). CDR3 residues: CSGAGRAEAFF. Written as DNA, the CDR3 is TGCAGTGGTGCAGGGCGCGCTGAAGCTTTCTTT.

The genes are TRBV5-1 and TRBJ2-5; no definite D call. The CDR3 spans 14 residues. V lost 0 bases, J lost 4 bases, and 10 bases lay in between. Germline CDR1 and CDR2: SGHRS and YFSETQ. In DNA, the CDR3 is TGCGCCAGCAGCTTGGCCGGGCCACGAGAGACCCAGTACTTC. The encoded protein is CASSLAGPRETQYF.

This chain uses TRBV2 with TRBJ2-2, with 7 positions matching TRBD2. CDR3 length equals 13 residues. Per germline, CDR1 SNHLY and CDR2 FYNNEI. J lost 7 bases, V lost 6 bases, and 5 bases had no gene match. The CDR3 DNA reads TGTGCCAGCAGGGCGGGGGTTGACGGGGAGCTGTTTTTT. Translating it yields CASRAGVDGELFF. The variable domain in full, completed from reference TRBV2 and TRBJ2-2, reads EPEVTQTPSHQVTQMGQEVILRCVPISNHLYFYWYRQILGQKVEFLVSFYNNEISEKSEIFDDQFSVERPDGSNFTLKIRSTKLEDSAMYFCASRAGVDGELFFGEGSRLTVL.

The rearrangement links TRBV11-2 to TRBJ2-1; no firm D call. Between the trimmed V and J ends, which lost 2 bases and 8 bases, there was a span of 7 bases. The CDR3 is 12 residues long. The germline V gene has CDR1 SGHAT and CDR2 FQNNGV. The CDR3 sequence: CASSLSGYEQFF. CDR3 sequence (DNA): TGTGCCAGCAGCTTAAGTGGCTATGAGCAGTTCTTC.

The chain recombines TRBV4-2 with TRBJ1-1; D not certain. The CDR3 sequence is 15 residues long. Germline V gene lookup returns CDR1 LGHNA and CDR2 YNFKEQ. The germline V and J ends were trimmed by 0 bases and 2 bases, with 10 bases remaining between them. CDR3 DNA: TGTGCCAGCAGCCAAGATAGCTCAGGAAACACTGAAGCTTTCTTT. Protein product: CASSQDSSGNTEAFF.

This chain uses TRBV12-3 or TRBV12-4 with TRBJ2-7; D gene ambiguous. The CDR3 runs 12 residues. Trimming cost V 3 bases and J 4 bases, with 7 bases left between them. CDR3 coding DNA: TGTGCCAGCAGTTTTCGTGGATACGAGCAGTACTTC. Protein product: CASSFRGYEQYF.